This T cell receptor (beta chain) was captured in a study of blood T cell repertoires in COVID-19. Seattle enrolled patients during active infection and tracked them longitudinally. There are 17 residues in the CDR3. Germline CDR1 KGHDR, CDR2 SFDVKD. Trimming left V 3 bases short and J 4 bases short, with 20 bases between. Profiling relied on immunoSEQ multiplex PCR, and the TCRdb table lists in-frame clones only, not all of them. The sample contains some 300,000 clones, roughly 90% of which appear only once. Sequencing was done on a sample of peripheral blood. This TCR derives from a woman between 70 and 85 years old with COVID-19, enrolled during active disease. V and J are TRBV24-1 and TRBJ1-2; D gene unclear. DNA for the CDR3: TGTGCCACCAGTGATCCTCAAGACTCCCAAGGAGCCTATGGCTACACCTTC. Translation gives CATSDPQDSQGAYGYTF.